This T cell receptor beta chain was documented in a study of T cell changes during pregnancy in multiple sclerosis. Libraries were prepared by immunoSEQ multiplex PCR; TCRdb keeps only in-frame clonotypes and omits some of them. The sample shows some 58,000 clones, about 96% of them seen only once. Sample: CD8+ T cells from peripheral blood mononuclear cells, taken after pregnancy. This receptor was taken from a female donor with multiple sclerosis, enrolled in a pregnancy study.

The CDR3 DNA sequence: TGTGCCAGCAAACCGGGACAGGGATCAGATACGCAGTATTTT. It specifies CASKPGQGSDTQYF. The rearrangement uses TRBV6-5 and TRBJ2-3, with 9 bases aligning to TRBD1. The V gene end was trimmed by 7 bases and the J gene end by 4 bases; junction bases not matched to a gene: 6. The CDR3 has 14 amino acids. Germline CDR1 is MNHEY and CDR2 is SVGAGI.